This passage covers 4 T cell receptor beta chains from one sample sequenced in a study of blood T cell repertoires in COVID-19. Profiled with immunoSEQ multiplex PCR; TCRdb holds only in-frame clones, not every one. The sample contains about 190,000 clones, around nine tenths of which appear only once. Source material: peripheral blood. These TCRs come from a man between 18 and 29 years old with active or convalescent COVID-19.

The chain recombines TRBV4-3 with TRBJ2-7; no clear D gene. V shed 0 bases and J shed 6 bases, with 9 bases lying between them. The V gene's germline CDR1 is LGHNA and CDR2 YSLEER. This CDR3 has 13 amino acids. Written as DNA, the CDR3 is TGCGCCAGCAGCCAAGAAGAGTCACTCGAGCAGTACTTC. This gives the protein CASSQEESLEQYF.

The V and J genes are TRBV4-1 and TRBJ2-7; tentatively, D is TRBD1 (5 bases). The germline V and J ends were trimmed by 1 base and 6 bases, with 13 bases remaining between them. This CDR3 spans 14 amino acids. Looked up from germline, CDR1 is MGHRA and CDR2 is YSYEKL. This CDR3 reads CASSQARTSAEQYF. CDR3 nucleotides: TGCGCCAGCAGCCAAGCTAGGACATCGGCCGAGCAGTACTTC.

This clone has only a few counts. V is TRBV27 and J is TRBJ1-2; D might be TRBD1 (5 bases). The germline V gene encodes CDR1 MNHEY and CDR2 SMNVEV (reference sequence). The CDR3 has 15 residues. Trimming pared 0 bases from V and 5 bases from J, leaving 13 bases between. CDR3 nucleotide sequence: TGTGCCAGCAGTTTATCTGCGGGCGGGGCGTATGGCTACACCTTC. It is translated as CASSLSAGGAYGYTF.

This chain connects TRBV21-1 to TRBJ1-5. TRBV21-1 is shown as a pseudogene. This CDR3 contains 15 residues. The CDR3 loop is CASNSPGESRQPQHF. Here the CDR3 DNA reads TGTGCCAGCAACTCACCCGGGGAATCGCGTCAGCCCCAGCATTTT.